This entry concerns a single TCR beta chain. What it binds is unknown. V was pared by 1 base and J by 2 bases, with 4 bases of the junction left unmatched. The CDR3 sequence is 16 residues long. Germline-derived CDR1 and CDR2 are SGHTA and FQGNSA. This specimen comes from a study of T cell repertoires in ileal Crohn's disease. Study details: At surgery, under 40% of patients smoked, with median disease duration 7.9 years. Postoperative therapy was given to about half: about ten thiopurines, 15 to 20 anti-TNF agents. Study-level results: High-frequency clones were more common in sorted CD8 than CD4 cells. Active smokers at surgery had more clonal expansions than non-smokers.

Assay: immunoSEQ multiplex PCR; the TCRdb copy retains only in-frame clones and omits some. The profile covers around 17,000 clones, with about 91% appearing a single time and 4.5% to 6% taken by the ten largest. The V gene is TRBV7-2, the J gene TRBJ2-3; 9 positions agree with TRBD2. The clonotype originates from an adult with Crohn's disease. Sequencing was carried out using ileal tissue. The CDR3 is CASSLGASGITDTQYF. CDR3 coding DNA: TGTGCCAGCAGCTTAGGGGCTAGCGGGATCACAGATACGCAGTATTTT.